This T cell receptor (beta chain) emerged from a study of beta chain features in type 1 diabetes. Looking at the study overall: Cells sorted and examined across all samples totaled more than 95,000,000. General study points: In every one of the four CD4+ subsets, TCRB CDR3s were moderately but significantly shorter in Type 1 diabetes patients. The influence of HLA type on TCRB rearrangement stayed undetermined. For type 1 diabetes patients, VDJ junctions showed fewer insertions and more deletions.

Trimming took off 5 bases at V and 4 bases at J, with 14 bases between the two ends. Germline loops: CDR1 SGHAT, CDR2 FQNNGV. The CDR3 covers 14 residues. Reverse transcribing all isolated RNA meant expressed TCRB transcripts were sequenced. Assay used: immunoSEQ multiplex PCR; TCRdb lists only in-frame clones, some missing. This sample has approximately 150,000 clones, with approximately 10% found just once. Details on this clone: Its target is unknown.

Sequenced input: central memory CD4+ T cells from blood. The chain recombines TRBV11-2 with TRBJ1-2; possible D gene TRBD1, 6 bases. The source of this sequence is a man aged 25-45 years with type 1 diabetes. The chain's CDR3 is CASSHSQGPYGYTF. DNA of the CDR3: TGTGCCAGCAGCCATAGCCAGGGGCCCTATGGCTACACCTTC.